This T cell receptor (beta chain) is from a study of cytomegalovirus exposure and HLA in healthy donors. Across the study: Both the approximately 130 validation repertoires and the roughly 620 first-cohort repertoires used the same platform, as reported by a later analysis.

Clones were sequenced by immunoSEQ multiplex PCR, and TCRdb holds only the in-frame ones, with some missing. Of about 48,000 clones in the sample, roughly 85% were seen once. Study-level findings and limits: The study designated 150 or so TCR beta chains cytomegalovirus-associated. With high specificity and sensitivity, the classifier reportedly diagnosed cytomegalovirus status.

The J segment lost 2 bases and the V segment lost 2 bases, leaving 5 bases of the junction unmatched. Germline CDR1 reads SGDLS; CDR2 reads YYNGEE. The CDR3 runs 15 residues. To note about this clone: What it binds is unknown.

The receptor comes from a woman between 25 and 40 years old in good health and CMV-seronegative. Source material: PBMCs. The V gene is TRBV9, the J gene TRBJ2-3; TRBD1 aligns across 7 bases. CDR3 amino acids: CASSVRGSFTDTQYF. The CDR3 DNA follows: TGTGCCAGCAGCGTCAGGGGGTCATTCACAGATACGCAGTATTTT.